Listed below are T cell receptor beta chains from one sample, sequenced in a study of Ad26.COV2.S vaccination and SARS-CoV-2 variants. The table came from immunoSEQ multiplex PCR; TCRdb's copy has only in-frame clones and leaves some out. Counted here are about 420,000 clones, roughly 90% occurring once; the ten biggest clones make up less than 4%. The sample was peripheral blood, taken in a trial of Ad26.COV2.S vaccine versus placebo. The receptor source for this set is a person aged 18-60 years who received the Ad26.COV2.S COVID-19 vaccine or a placebo. CDR3s include the opening cysteine and the closing phenylalanine or tryptophan. Fields, in order: D gene, V gene, CDR3 protein. A D gene is named only where the DNA matches it firmly.

d_call: -
v_call: TRBV7-2
cdr3_aa: CASTRPGLEQFF

d_call: TRBD2
v_call: TRBV7-2
cdr3_aa: CASSLEGAGGRETQYF

d_call: TRBD1
v_call: TRBV9
cdr3_aa: CASSVGDRDTYNEQFF

d_call: -
v_call: TRBV19
cdr3_aa: CASSIEAGSGYNEQFF

d_call: -
v_call: TRBV5-1
cdr3_aa: CASSLAQVNTGELFF

d_call: TRBD2
v_call: TRBV4-3
cdr3_aa: CASSQDPGGGLNEQYF

d_call: -
v_call: TRBV7-9
cdr3_aa: CASSLGGHQETQYF

d_call: -
v_call: TRBV6-5
cdr3_aa: CASGVSYGYTF

d_call: -
v_call: TRBV5-1
cdr3_aa: CASSATLFRNTGELFF

d_call: -
v_call: TRBV5-1
cdr3_aa: CASSLDTGFDGYTF

d_call: -
v_call: TRBV5-4
cdr3_aa: CASSPGRVSKNTEAFF

d_call: -
v_call: TRBV15
cdr3_aa: CATSRFIGGRSIEQYF

d_call: -
v_call: TRBV10-3
cdr3_aa: CAISEVGLGGYTF

d_call: TRBD2
v_call: TRBV7-3
cdr3_aa: CASSFGGARETQYF

d_call: -
v_call: TRBV10-3
cdr3_aa: CAISGVVETTGELFF

d_call: TRBD1
v_call: TRBV7-3
cdr3_aa: CASSAGQGMYEQYF

d_call: -
v_call: TRBV15
cdr3_aa: CATSSYGGANEKLFF

d_call: TRBD2
v_call: TRBV28
cdr3_aa: CASSLYSPRLAGGLSEQYF

d_call: TRBD1
v_call: TRBV27
cdr3_aa: CASSSGTGGSSSYNEQFF